These 18 T cell receptor beta chains originate from one sample sequenced in a study of T-cell memory formation after mild COVID-19. TCRdb re-called the 5' RACE reads with MiXCR, one entry per CDR3 protein. The data hold 270,000 or so distinct CDR3 sequences, with 18% observed a single time. Sequencing used PBMCs or a T cell subset sorted from them (not recorded which). The receptors originated from a man aged 18 to 29 who had mild COVID-19 (a few samples of this study predate the infection). Cell type and time point are not known.

This clonotype was detected a few times. CDR3 DNA: TGCGCCAGCAGCCAAGAGCGGGGGAGGAGCACCGGGGAGCTGTTTTTT. Translation gives CASSQERGRSTGELFF. This chain joins TRBV4-1 and TRBJ2-2; TRBD2 aligns across 7 bases. CDR1 is MGHRA, CDR2 YSYEKL, per germline. The CDR3 loop spans 16 amino acids. The V segment lost 0 bases and the J segment 4 bases; nucleotides outside the gene matches: 5.

V is TRBV6-2 or TRBV6-3 and J is TRBJ2-3, with D tentatively TRBD2 (6 bases). CDR1 and CDR2 from the germline V gene are MNHEY and SVGEGT. Trimming took off 6 bases at V and 9 bases at J, with 19 bases between the two ends. CDR3 length: 14 residues. The CDR3 is CASRPGSTGGTQYF. As DNA, the CDR3 is TGTGCCAGCAGACCGGGATCCACTGGAGGGACGCAGTATTTT.

This clonotype was seen a few times. The chain links TRBV19 to TRBJ1-1; D is unclear. Deletions cut 4 bases from V and 3 bases from J, with 12 bases between. The CDR3 has 14 amino acids. CDR1 and CDR2 (germline): LNHDA, SQIVND (reference sequence). The CDR3 spells CASSTPQSYTEAFF. The CDR3 nucleotides read TGTGCCAGTAGTACCCCACAGTCTTACACTGAAGCTTTCTTT.

J is TRBJ2-7 and V is TRBV6-2 or TRBV6-3, with TRBD2 matching 7 bases. Germline CDR1 and CDR2: MNHEY and SVGEGT. The CDR3 loop spans 16 amino acids. Trimming cost V 7 bases and J 3 bases; bases outside gene matches: 15. CDR3 sequence: CASTHPRTRLNYEQYV. CDR3 DNA: TGTGCCAGCACCCACCCCCGGACTAGATTAAACTACGAGCAGTACGTC.

This clonotype came up a few times. The V gene is TRBV28, the J gene TRBJ1-2; D is uncertain. V was trimmed by 3 bases and J by 5 bases, leaving 10 bases between them. This CDR3 comprises 13 residues. Per germline, CDR1 MDHEN and CDR2 SYDVKM. DNA of the CDR3: TGTGCCAGCAGTTTCCCGGCGAAGTATGGCTACACCTTC. This encodes CASSFPAKYGYTF.

The chain combines TRBV20-1 with TRBJ2-3; D is unresolved. Germline CDR1 DFQATT, CDR2 SNEGSKA (reference sequence). The CDR3 totals 12 residues. Between the trimmed V and J ends, which lost 3 bases and 0 bases, there was a span of 4 bases. CDR3 DNA: TGCAGTGCTAGGGGGAGCACAGATACGCAGTATTTT. Translating it yields CSARGSTDTQYF.

This clonotype appeared a few times. This chain joins TRBV5-1 and TRBJ1-2, with D unclear. The CDR3 is 13 amino acids. V was pared by 5 bases and J by 8 bases, with 16 bases between. Germline V gene lookup returns CDR1 SGHRS and CDR2 YFSETQ. This CDR3 reads CASSSDRLRGYTF. CDR3 DNA sequence: TGCGCCAGCAGTTCGGACCGCCTAAGAGGCTACACCTTC.

V is TRBV6-2 or TRBV6-3 and J is TRBJ1-1; 8 bases are shared with TRBD1. There are 17 residues in the CDR3. Germline lookup yields CDR1 MNHEY and CDR2 SVGEGT. V shed 6 bases, J shed 0 bases, and the junction held 12 bases outside the gene matches. The CDR3 nucleotides read TGTGCCAGCAGAAACGTCCGGACAGGGAGAATGAACACTGAAGCTTTCTTT. It yields the protein CASRNVRTGRMNTEAFF.

The chain is built from TRBV6-2 or TRBV6-3 and TRBJ2-1, with D unresolved. Between the trimmed V and J ends, which lost 3 bases and 10 bases, there was a span of 7 bases. CDR1 and CDR2 from the germline V gene are MNHEY and SVGEGT. The CDR3 is 11 amino acids. This chain's CDR3 is CASSYTLEQFF. In nucleotides, the CDR3 is TGTGCCAGCAGTTATACCCTAGAGCAGTTCTTC.

V is TRBV9 and J is TRBJ2-1; D perhaps matches TRBD1 (7 bases). This CDR3 spans 13 amino acids. V lost 7 bases, J lost 7 bases, and 15 bases lay in between. The germline CDR1 and CDR2 sequences are SGDLS and YYNGEE. CDR3 in DNA: TGTGCCAGCGGGCAGGGGGGAGGTAATGAGCAGTTCTTC. Translated: CASGQGGGNEQFF.

The V and J genes are TRBV6-6 and TRBJ2-4; D possibly corresponds to TRBD2 (6 bases). Germline V gives CDR1 MNHNY, CDR2 SVGAGI (reference sequence). Deletions cut 8 bases from V and 7 bases from J, with 21 bases between. The CDR3 is 15 amino acids. CDR3 coding DNA: TGTGCCAGCGGCCCAGACCCCTGGGGGAGGAACATTCAGTACTTC. Its translation: CASGPDPWGRNIQYF.

This clonotype was seen a few times. The chain links TRBV7-2 to TRBJ1-3; the match to TRBD1 covers 8 bases. V lost 5 bases, J lost 4 bases, and 10 bases stayed unmatched. The CDR3 covers 16 residues. Germline lookup yields CDR1 SGHTA and CDR2 FQGNSA. CDR3 sequence: CASSPAGQVGGNTIYF. CDR3 nucleotides: TGTGCCAGCAGCCCCGCGGGACAGGTCGGAGGAAACACCATATATTTT.

The CDR3 reads CASSLVWGEYEQYV. The CDR3 DNA sequence: TGTGCCAGCAGCTTAGTCTGGGGGGAGTACGAGCAGTACGTC. The V call is TRBV7-2, the J call TRBJ2-7, with D maybe TRBD2 (6 bases). The CDR3 runs 14 residues. The ends were cut back, 1 base at V and 4 bases at J, with 11 bases in the middle. Germline V gene lookup returns CDR1 SGHTA and CDR2 FQGNSA.

In this sample, this clonotype turned up many times. This sequence joins TRBV7-2 and TRBJ1-2, with a weak D call TRBD1 (6 bases). V lost 6 bases and J lost 5, with 13 bases in between. This CDR3 region has 13 residues. The germline V gene has CDR1 SGHTA and CDR2 FQGNSA. The CDR3 DNA sequence: TGTGCCAGCAGTAGCGGGGGCTTTTATGGCTACACCTTC. Encoded protein: CASSSGGFYGYTF.

This chain links TRBV27 with TRBJ2-2; 11 bases line up with TRBD2. V gave up 8 bases and J gave up 5 bases; unmatched junction bases: 7. The length of the CDR3 is 15 residues. Germline V gene lookup returns CDR1 MNHEY and CDR2 SMNVEV (reference sequence). CDR3 residues: CASSLAGGVTGELFF. Here the CDR3 DNA reads TGTGCCAGCTCTCTAGCGGGGGGAGTAACCGGGGAGCTGTTTTTT.

This clonotype has just a few counts. This rearrangement joins TRBV30 to TRBJ1-5, with D perhaps matching TRBD1 (6 bases). Trimming removed 2 bases from V and 4 bases from J, with 9 bases in between. Germline V lookup: CDR1 GTSNPN, CDR2 SVGIG (reference sequence). This CDR3 has 13 residues. CDR3 in amino acids: CAWSKGGNQPQHF. The CDR3 DNA reads TGTGCCTGGAGTAAGGGGGGGAATCAGCCCCAGCATTTT.

This clonotype was recorded a few times. The chain recombines TRBV6-2 or TRBV6-3 with TRBJ2-4; 12 nucleotides agree with TRBD2. Losses at the gene ends were 5 bases for V and 9 bases for J; bases not matched to a gene: 5. The CDR3 spans 14 residues. Germline V gene lookup returns CDR1 MNHEY and CDR2 SVGEGT. The CDR3 nucleotides are TGTGCCAGCAGTCGGACTAGCGGGGAGGGCATTCAGTACTTC. Translating it yields CASSRTSGEGIQYF.

This rearrangement joins TRBV2 to TRBJ2-5, with D uncertain. The CDR3 is 10 amino acids. Deletions cut 7 bases from V and 3 bases from J, with 3 bases between. CDR1 SNHLY and CDR2 FYNNEI come from the germline V gene. Written as DNA, the CDR3 is TGTGCCAGCACGAAAGAGACCCAGTACTTC. Translation: CASTKETQYF.